The TCR beta chain under discussion was sequenced for a study of monozygotic twins with inflammatory bowel disease. General study results and limits: IBD patients showed reduced TCRbeta diversity (inverse Simpson) versus healthy co-twins.

After re-calling the 5' RACE reads, TCRdb lists one entry per CDR3 protein, DNA absent. This table lists approximately 400,000 distinct CDR3 sequences. Per the germline V gene, CDR1 is SGDLS and CDR2 is YYNGEE. The CDR3 totals 15 residues. A note on this clonotype: Its antigen is unknown.

Whole blood served as the source of total RNA, and no T cell sorting took place. Sequenced material: blood. The receptor was derived from a human donor with ulcerative colitis or Crohn's disease, or a healthy co-twin of an affected twin (not recorded which). The chain is built from TRBV9 and TRBJ2-6. CDR3 region: CASSGQLPGANVLTF.